This T cell receptor (beta chain) appears in the sequencing data of a study of blood T cell repertoires in COVID-19. Study details: Specimens from acute and convalescent COVID-19 originated in the United States, Italy and Spain. T cells, B-cell-depleted T cells, or PBMCs supplied cDNA or gDNA.

The J segment lost 1 base and the V segment lost 1 base, leaving 3 bases of the junction unmatched. Germline V CDR1 and CDR2: SGHNT, YENEEA. The length of the CDR3 is 16 residues. Per the authors' pipeline: From reference gene primer amplification, estimates of nucleated cell counts were derived. Assay used: immunoSEQ multiplex PCR; TCRdb lists only in-frame clones, some missing. The V and J calls and clone size come from that table; D and trimming were worked out from the DNA. The table records about 120,000 clones, roughly 90% of them present only once. Sequencing was done on a sample of peripheral blood. The V call is TRBV11-3, the J call TRBJ2-3; 9 bases fit TRBD2. The TCR sequence derives from a woman between 65 and 79 years old who had recovered from COVID-19. The CDR3 region has the DNA TGTGCCAGCAGCTTAGGACTAGCGGAGCGCACAGATACGCAGTATTTT. It translates to CASSLGLAERTDTQYF.